The present T cell receptor beta chain was sequenced within a study of blood T cell repertoires in COVID-19. Background on the study: Italy, Spain and the United States were the sources of the convalescent and acute COVID-19 samples.

Authors' data handling: Researchers report that nucleated cell counts were estimated from reference gene primer amplification. Produced via immunoSEQ multiplex PCR; TCRdb's table is partial and in-frame only. The V and J calls and clone size were taken over from that table, and D and trimming were inferred from the DNA. The table includes 100,000 to 150,000 clones, 85% detected once. A single count supports this clone. From germline, CDR1 is LNHNV and CDR2 YYDKDF (reference sequence). V was cut by 0 bases and J by 5 bases, with 4 bases left in between. The CDR3 consists of 13 residues. V and J are TRBV15 and TRBJ1-4; no definite D call. The sequenced sample was peripheral blood. This clonotype was sampled from a woman older than 75 with acute or convalescent COVID-19. CDR3 bases: TGTGCCACCAGCAGAGATCAGAATGAAAAACTGTTTTTT. This gives the protein CATSRDQNEKLFF.